The sample holds a few counts of the clone carrying this TCR beta chain. The antigen remains unidentified. TCR libraries were built in bulk with a published protocol and specific TCR primers. TCRdb used MiXCR to reprocess the PCR reads, holding one entry per CDR3 protein. Of under 800,000 distinct CDR3 sequences in the sample, roughly 27% were seen once. The record originates from a study of molecular identifiers for immune sequencing clone quantification. About the research overall: Naive CD8 RNA (approximately 20,000 or 100,000 cells) was divided into five aliquots, with four sequenced. Findings of the study overall: Clones with over 20 RNA copies captured over 97% of effector molecules but under 1% of naive ones.

Material for sequencing was naive CD8+ T cells from blood, with Jurkat cell RNA spiked in. Specified subset: FACS-sorted CD8+CD4-CCR7+CD45RA+ naive T cells. This TCR was recovered from a human donor in good health. Some libraries in this study had Jurkat cell RNA spiked in.

CDR3 region: CSARGTAGGPREQFF. The CDR3 DNA reads TGCAGTGCTAGGGGAACAGCGGGGGGGCCTCGGGAGCAGTTCTTC. The chain couples TRBV20-1 to TRBJ2-1; 10 bases are a match to TRBD2. The J segment lost 10 bases and the V segment lost 3 bases, leaving 12 bases of the junction unmatched. The germline V gene encodes CDR1 DFQATT and CDR2 SNEGSKA (reference sequence). The CDR3 consists of 15 residues.